A single sample is the source of the 14 T cell receptor beta chains below, sequenced in a study of siplizumab effects on memory and regulatory T cells. The assay was immunoSEQ multiplex PCR, and TCRdb's table has in-frame clones only and misses some. The sample carries tens of thousands of clones, less than 95% recorded once. The sequencing input was CD8+ T cells sorted from blood. These receptors were obtained from a human donor in good health.

V is TRBV27 and J is TRBJ2-5; D uncertain. The CDR3 runs to 14 residues. The V end was cut by 5 bases, the J end by 1 base, with 11 bases between. The germline gives CDR1 MNHEY, CDR2 SMNVEV (reference sequence). CDR3 nucleotide sequence: TGTGCCAGCAGTAACCGACGGTCCCAAGAGACCCAGTACTTC. Translated, it gives CASSNRRSQETQYF.

The rearrangement joins TRBV5-4 to TRBJ1-3; the match to TRBD1 covers 7 bases. In germline, CDR1 is SGHNT, CDR2 YYREEE (reference sequence). The CDR3 is 16 amino acids. Trimming removed 3 bases from V and 3 bases from J; junction bases left unmatched: 9. The CDR3 DNA follows: TGTGCCAGCAGCTCGGGGAGGGGGCTCGGTGGAAACACCATATATTTT. Residues: CASSSGRGLGGNTIYF.

This chain joins TRBV4-1 and TRBJ2-2, with D unresolved. The V and J ends lost 6 bases and 6 bases respectively, with 11 bases between them. This CDR3 spans 13 amino acids. The germline V gene has CDR1 MGHRA and CDR2 YSYEKL. CDR3 sequence: CASSPPASGELFF. The CDR3 DNA sequence: TGCGCCAGCAGTCCCCCGGCTTCCGGGGAGCTGTTTTTT.

This chain connects TRBV7-6 to TRBJ2-3; D is perhaps TRBD1 (5 bases). The length of the CDR3 is 13 residues. In germline, CDR1 is SGHVS, CDR2 FNYEAQ. V was pared by 2 bases and J by 6 bases, with 9 bases between. The CDR3 is CASSLQGFDTQYF. CDR3 bases: TGTGCCAGCAGCTTACAGGGCTTTGATACGCAGTATTTT.

The chain combines TRBV20-1 with TRBJ1-2; D remains unclear. Trimming shortened V by 6 bases and J by 5 bases, and 10 bases separated the two germline ends. The CDR3 sequence is 11 residues long. Germline V lookup: CDR1 DFQATT, CDR2 SNEGSKA (reference sequence). CDR3: CSASTVYGYTF. CDR3 nucleotide sequence: TGCAGTGCGAGTACAGTATATGGCTACACCTTC.

This clone was seen once. This CDR3 reads CATSPPRLAVEQFF. The CDR3 DNA follows: TGTGCCACCAGCCCTCCAAGACTAGCTGTTGAGCAGTTCTTC. This chain connects TRBV15 to TRBJ2-1; 7 positions match TRBD2. Germline V gives CDR1 LNHNV, CDR2 YYDKDF (reference sequence). J lost 9 bases, V lost 5 bases, and 10 bases had no gene match. The CDR3 has 14 residues.

This clone has more than one count but fewer than ten. The chain combines TRBV19 with TRBJ2-5, with D tentatively TRBD2 (5 bases). The CDR3 spans 13 residues. Germline V gene data show CDR1 as LNHDA and CDR2 as SQIVND (reference sequence). V lost 2 bases, J lost 5 bases, and 9 bases lay in between. The CDR3 DNA sequence: TGTGCCAGTAGTATATGGGGAGTGGAGACCCAGTACTTC. It is translated as CASSIWGVETQYF.

The gene calls are TRBV19 and TRBJ2-1, with a possible D match to TRBD1 (6 bases). The CDR3 is made up of 15 amino acids. In germline, CDR1 is LNHDA, CDR2 SQIVND (reference sequence). With 2 bases removed from V and 6 bases from J, the gap between germline ends came to 14 bases. CDR3 nucleotide sequence: TGTGCCAGTAGTATATTCTCAGGGGCGCGCAATGAGCAGTTCTTC. The encoded protein is CASSIFSGARNEQFF.

The rearrangement uses TRBV7-6 and TRBJ2-3, with D maybe TRBD1 (7 bases). Germline V gene sequence: CDR1 SGHVS, CDR2 FNYEAQ. CDR3 length: 12 amino acids. V was shortened by 4 bases and J by 6 bases, with 8 bases between the two germline ends. CDR3 region: CASSSGGDTQYF. In DNA form, the CDR3 reads TGTGCCAGCAGCTCAGGGGGGGATACGCAGTATTTT.

This chain connects TRBV2 to TRBJ2-7; the match to TRBD1 covers 11 bases. This CDR3 spans 14 amino acids. V shed 5 bases, J shed 4 bases, and the junction held 4 bases outside the gene matches. The germline V gene encodes CDR1 SNHLY and CDR2 FYNNEI. The CDR3 DNA is TGTGCCAGCAGTCCGGGACAGGGGGAATACGAGCAGTACTTC. Translating gives CASSPGQGEYEQYF. Full variable domain (outside the CDR3, taken from reference TRBV2 and TRBJ2-7): EPEVTQTPSHQVTQMGQEVILRCVPISNHLYFYWYRQILGQKVEFLVSFYNNEISEKSEIFDDQFSVERPDGSNFTLKIRSTKLEDSAMYFCASSPGQGEYEQYFGPGTRLTVT.

This sequence joins TRBV6-1 and TRBJ2-3; tentatively, D is TRBD1 (5 bases). V dropped 2 bases and J dropped 0 bases, with 15 bases sitting between them. The CDR3 runs 17 residues. The germline V gene has CDR1 MNHNS and CDR2 SASEGT. CDR3 coding DNA: TGTGCCAGCAGTGAATTAGGCAGGGCCTTTAGCACAGATACGCAGTATTTT. It is translated as CASSELGRAFSTDTQYF.

The chain has TRBV27 and TRBJ1-3; tentative D call: TRBD1 (6 bases). CDR1 and CDR2 from the germline V gene are MNHEY and SMNVEV (reference sequence). The CDR3 length is 14 residues. Trimming removed 6 bases from V and 3 bases from J, with 12 bases in between. CDR3 sequence reads: CASSPRGLGNTIYF. For the CDR3, the DNA is TGTGCCAGCAGCCCCAGGGGCCTTGGAAACACCATATATTTT.

Worth noting for this clone: Other DNA variants within this sample encode the same CDR3. V is TRBV18 and J is TRBJ2-7, with D unclear. The CDR3 totals 13 residues. V lost 3 bases to trimming and J lost 1 base, with 7 bases between them. Germline CDR1 is KGHSH and CDR2 is LQKENI. CDR3 sequence: CASSPGASYEQYF. The CDR3 DNA reads TGTGCCAGCTCACCTGGAGCGTCCTACGAGCAGTACTTC.

The chain has TRBV27 and TRBJ1-1, with D possibly matching TRBD1 (6 bases). The CDR3 has 18 amino acids. Germline CDR1 and CDR2: MNHEY and SMNVEV (reference sequence). V was pared by 3 bases and J by 4 bases, with 24 bases between. The DNA of the CDR3 is TGTGCCAGCAGTTTTGATCCCCTGCAGGGGAGCCCGGCCACTGAAGCTTTCTTT. This translates into CASSFDPLQGSPATEAFF.